The 27 T cell receptor beta chains given below trace back to one sample, sequenced in a study of shared clonotypes between healthy human individuals. Profiling relied on immunoSEQ multiplex PCR, and the TCRdb table lists in-frame clones only, not all of them. The sample shows 2,500,000 or so clones, around 90% of them seen only once. Specimen: naive CD4+ T cells sorted from blood. Sample subset: CD45RA+ positively selected. Every receptor here comes from a man younger than 30 in good health.

The J gene is TRBJ2-7, the V gene TRBV9, with 8 nucleotides matching TRBD1. Losses at the gene ends were 3 bases for V and 0 bases for J; bases not matched to a gene: 8. Germline V lookup: CDR1 SGDLS, CDR2 YYNGEE. This CDR3 has 16 residues. CDR3: CASSGGAGTGSYEQYF. CDR3 DNA sequence: TGTGCCAGCAGCGGGGGGGCCGGGACAGGCTCCTACGAGCAGTACTTC.

About this clone: One end of the junction fails to match germline, which may point to a read error. The V call is TRBV5-8, the J call TRBJ1-3, with a possible D match to TRBD1 (5 bases). This CDR3 has 11 residues. Germline V lookup: CDR1 SGHTS, CDR2 YDEGEE. DNA for the CDR3: TGTGCCAGCAGTCTAACCGGGGACGGGGATTTT. Its protein product is CASSLTGDGDF.

In this sample, this clone turned up a few times. Other DNA sequences in the sample encode the same CDR3. This chain joins TRBV18 and TRBJ2-5; no clear D. V was clipped by 2 bases and J by 5 bases, with 9 bases between them. The CDR3 totals 13 residues. Germline CDR1 is KGHSH and CDR2 is LQKENI. In DNA, the CDR3 is TGTGCCAGCTCACCAGGTGAACGGGAGACCCAGTACTTC. Translated: CASSPGERETQYF.

This clone was found a few times. This sample also contains other DNA sequences that code for the same CDR3. The rearrangement uses TRBV19 and TRBJ1-4; tentatively, D is TRBD1 (5 bases). CDR3 size: 13 residues. Trimming pared 3 bases from V and 3 bases from J, leaving 5 bases between. The germline gives CDR1 LNHDA, CDR2 SQIVND (reference sequence). The chain's CDR3 is CASSMTANEKLFF. The DNA of the CDR3 is TGTGCCAGTAGTATGACAGCTAATGAAAAACTGTTTTTT.

The chain carries TRBV7-2 and TRBJ2-2; 8 bases agree with TRBD1. This CDR3 spans 16 amino acids. The junction had 4 bases not matched to a gene; V was cut back by 3 bases and J by 1 base. The germline CDR1 and CDR2 sequences are SGHTA and FQGNSA. CDR3 protein: CASSFWGTGNTGELFF. The CDR3 nucleotides are TGTGCCAGCAGCTTCTGGGGGACAGGGAACACCGGGGAGCTGTTTTTT.

This clone was seen just once. The CDR3 here is CAISSGGASTDTQYF. CDR3 nucleotides: TGTGCCATCAGTAGCGGGGGGGCGAGCACAGATACGCAGTATTTT. This chain links TRBV10-3 with TRBJ2-3, with 10 bases fitting TRBD2. Per the germline V gene, CDR1 is ENHRY and CDR2 is SYGVKD. The CDR3 is made up of 15 amino acids. V was pared by 5 bases and J by 0 bases, with 2 bases of the junction left unmatched.

In the case of this clone: The sample contains more than one DNA sequence encoding this CDR3. The J gene is TRBJ1-1, the V gene TRBV2; perhaps TRBD1 as D (6 bases). The V end lost 6 bases, the J end lost 2 bases, and 13 bases lay between the germline ends. The CDR3 length is 14 residues. CDR1 is SNHLY and CDR2 is FYNNEI in the germline V gene. DNA for the CDR3: TGTGCCAGCAGCCTCCAGGGGACAAACACTGAAGCTTTCTTT. Its translation: CASSLQGTNTEAFF. Based on the CDR3 plus reference TRBV2 and TRBJ1-1, the full variable domain is EPEVTQTPSHQVTQMGQEVILRCVPISNHLYFYWYRQILGQKVEFLVSFYNNEISEKSEIFDDQFSVERPDGSNFTLKIRSTKLEDSAMYFCASSLQGTNTEAFFGQGTRLTVV.

This chain uses TRBV27 with TRBJ1-6; 7 bases are a match to TRBD1. CDR1 and CDR2 (germline): MNHEY, SMNVEV (reference sequence). The V segment lost 4 bases and the J segment 12 bases; nucleotides outside the gene matches: 3. The CDR3 extends over 12 amino acids. The CDR3: CASSSTGVPLHF. DNA of the CDR3: TGTGCCAGCAGTTCCACAGGGGTACCCCTCCACTTT.

J is TRBJ1-1 and V is TRBV4-1, with TRBD1 matching over 8 bases. CDR1 is MGHRA, CDR2 YSYEKL, per germline. The CDR3 extends over 16 amino acids. Unmatched junction bases numbered 8, after V lost 4 bases and J lost 1 base. CDR3 DNA: TGCGCCAGCAGCCTAGACAGGGGCCCTGAGAACACTGAAGCTTTCTTT. It translates to CASSLDRGPENTEAFF.

The rearrangement joins TRBV5-4 to TRBJ2-7; no definite D call. V was trimmed by 4 bases and J by 3 bases, leaving 11 bases between them. CDR3 size: 13 residues. Germline CDR1 SGHNT, CDR2 YYREEE (reference sequence). CDR3 residues: CASSDRANYEQYF. DNA of the CDR3: TGTGCCAGCAGCGACCGGGCGAACTACGAGCAGTACTTC.

This clone was seen just once. This chain uses TRBV18 with TRBJ1-2; TRBD1 might be the D (6 bases). This CDR3 spans 16 amino acids. V was pared by 0 bases and J by 8 bases, with 19 bases between. Germline-derived CDR1 and CDR2 are KGHSH and LQKENI. CDR3 in amino acids: CASSPPGQSGVEGYTF. CDR3 in DNA: TGTGCCAGCTCACCACCGGGCCAGTCAGGGGTTGAGGGCTACACCTTC.

This clone occurred once. The chain couples TRBV9 to TRBJ2-2; D possibly corresponds to TRBD1 (6 bases). This CDR3 comprises 15 residues. V was cut by 2 bases and J by 1 base, with 9 bases left in between. Germline V CDR1 and CDR2: SGDLS, YYNGEE. DNA of the CDR3: TGTGCCAGCAGCGTCAGGACAGTGAACACCGGGGAGCTGTTTTTT. Residues: CASSVRTVNTGELFF.

The chain joins TRBV2 to TRBJ2-5, with unresolved D. The germline CDR1 and CDR2 sequences are SNHLY and FYNNEI. The CDR3 extends over 12 amino acids. Trimming took 11 bases from V and 4 from J, leaving 14 bases between them. In DNA form, the CDR3 reads TGTGCCGGCGGACCTGAAAGAGAGACCCAGTACTTC. It encodes CAGGPERETQYF.

This clone was seen once. The chain links TRBV6-5 to TRBJ1-2, with a possible D match to TRBD1 (5 bases). This CDR3 is built from 14 residues. The ends were cut back, 4 bases at V and 5 bases at J, with 14 bases in the middle. The V gene's germline CDR1 is MNHEY and CDR2 SVGAGI. The CDR3 spells CASSSGRPSYGYTF. The CDR3 DNA follows: TGTGCCAGCAGTTCGGGACGGCCGTCTTATGGCTACACCTTC.

This chain links TRBV28 with TRBJ1-1; D gene ambiguous. Germline CDR1 and CDR2: MDHEN and SYDVKM. V was cut by 3 bases and J by 10 bases, with 21 bases left in between. This CDR3 is built from 15 residues. CDR3 sequence reads: CASSFKGSPTLGAFF. The CDR3 DNA sequence: TGTGCCAGCAGTTTCAAAGGAAGCCCAACCTTGGGAGCTTTCTTT.

Comment on this clone: Its ends do not fully match the called genes, so a read error is possible. The chain uses TRBV19 and TRBJ1-1; no definite D call. Looked up from germline, CDR1 is LNHDA and CDR2 is SQIVND (reference sequence). The CDR3 runs to 13 residues. The CDR3 bases are TGTGCCAGCAGTAGGCAGGAGATATTCGAAGCTTTCTTT. Amino acid sequence: CASSRQEIFEAFF.

The chain couples TRBV20-1 to TRBJ2-7; no firm D call. This CDR3 is 11 amino acids long. Per the germline V gene, CDR1 is DFQATT and CDR2 is SNEGSKA (reference sequence). The V gene lost 1 base and the J gene lost 5 bases, with 6 bases spanning the gap. This CDR3 is CSARGGNEQYF. The CDR3 DNA reads TGCAGTGCTAGAGGAGGTAACGAGCAGTACTTC.

J is TRBJ2-5 and V is TRBV2, with TRBD2 as a possible D gene (6 bases). This CDR3 has 15 residues. CDR1 is SNHLY, CDR2 FYNNEI, per germline. V dropped 7 bases and J dropped 0 bases, with 15 bases sitting between them. The CDR3 reads CASTGRLRNQETQYF. The CDR3 nucleotides read TGTGCCAGCACGGGGAGGTTACGGAACCAAGAGACCCAGTACTTC.

This chain uses TRBV2 with TRBJ2-5; 7 bases fit TRBD1. V lost 6 bases, J lost 5 bases, and 9 bases stayed unmatched. Germline V gene lookup returns CDR1 SNHLY and CDR2 FYNNEI. The CDR3 covers 14 residues. CDR3 DNA sequence: TGTGCCAGCAGCTTATACAGGGGCCTGGAGACCCAGTACTTC. It yields the protein CASSLYRGLETQYF.

With regard to this clone: This CDR3 is also generated by other DNA sequences in the sample. J is TRBJ2-4 and V is TRBV19; 9 positions agree with TRBD2. Germline V gene data show CDR1 as LNHDA and CDR2 as SQIVND (reference sequence). This CDR3 is 15 amino acids long. V dropped 5 bases and J dropped 0; count of bases not matched to a gene: 2. The CDR3 is CASSAGGLAKNIQYF. The CDR3 DNA sequence: TGTGCCAGTAGTGCGGGGGGGCTAGCCAAAAACATTCAGTACTTC. Full variable domain (outside the CDR3, taken from reference TRBV19 and TRBJ2-4): DGGITQSPKYLFRKEGQNVTLSCEQNLNHDAMYWYRQDPGQGLRLIYYSQIVNDFQKGDIAEGYSVSREKKESFPLTVTSAQKNPTAFYLCASSAGGLAKNIQYFGAGTRLSVL.

This rearrangement joins TRBV9 to TRBJ2-5; 8 nucleotides match TRBD2. The length of the CDR3 is 15 residues. Per germline, CDR1 SGDLS and CDR2 YYNGEE. Trimming at V came to 0 bases and at J to 5 bases, leaving 6 bases not matched to a gene. The CDR3 protein is CASSVVSGGQETQYF. The DNA for the CDR3 is TGTGCCAGCAGCGTAGTATCGGGGGGGCAGGAGACCCAGTACTTC.

V gene TRBV7-2 combines with J gene TRBJ2-3; TRBD2 might be the D (7 bases). The V end lost 4 bases, the J end lost 6 bases, and 17 bases lay between the germline ends. The germline gives CDR1 SGHTA, CDR2 FQGNSA. CDR3 size: 15 residues. CDR3 protein: CASSSQGRGTDTQYF. The CDR3, as DNA: TGTGCCAGCAGCTCCCAAGGGAGGGGGACGGATACGCAGTATTTT.

This chain connects TRBV7-3 to TRBJ2-5, with D hard to call. CDR1 is SGHTA and CDR2 is FQGTGA in the germline V gene. Between the trimmed V and J ends, which lost 5 bases and 4 bases, there was a span of 8 bases. The CDR3 totals 12 residues. The chain's CDR3 is CASSLRRETQYF. CDR3 coding DNA: TGTGCCAGCAGCCTCCGACGAGAGACCCAGTACTTC.

As to this clone: The same CDR3 can be traced to other DNA sequences in this sample. This sequence joins TRBV6-6 and TRBJ1-2; 9 nucleotides match TRBD1. Unmatched junction bases numbered 3, after V lost 5 bases and J lost 5 bases. Germline V gives CDR1 MNHNY, CDR2 SVGAGI (reference sequence). The CDR3 extends over 13 amino acids. The CDR3 loop is CASSPDRGYGYTF. In DNA, the CDR3 is TGTGCCAGCAGTCCTGACAGGGGGTATGGCTACACCTTC.

The chain combines TRBV7-9 with TRBJ2-7; D remains unclear. CDR1 and CDR2 from the germline V gene are SEHNR and FQNEAQ (reference sequence). The CDR3 loop spans 14 amino acids. V gave up 7 bases and J gave up 4 bases, with 17 bases separating them. As DNA, the CDR3 is TGTGCCAGCACCCTAGGGCCCGGGCAGTACGAGCAGTACTTC. Translation: CASTLGPGQYEQYF.

CDR3 bases: TGTGCCAGCAGCTATGGGGCGGGAGAGACCAAAAACATTCAGTACTTC. As protein: CASSYGAGETKNIQYF. The chain joins TRBV7-9 to TRBJ2-4; TRBD2 aligns across 7 bases. Germline trimming cut 4 bases from V and 2 bases from J; bases unmatched to any gene: 8. Germline lookup yields CDR1 SEHNR and CDR2 FQNEAQ (reference sequence). This CDR3 comprises 16 residues. Together with reference TRBV7-9 and TRBJ2-4, the CDR3 gives the full variable domain: DTGVSQNPRHKITKRGQNVTFRCDPISEHNRLYWYRQTLGQGPEFLTYFQNEAQLEKSRLLSDRFSAERPKGSFSTLEIQRTEQGDSAMYLCASSYGAGETKNIQYFGAGTRLSVL.

Here the CDR3 reads CASSQTGFDNSPLHF. The DNA for the CDR3 is TGTGCCAGCAGCCAGACAGGGTTCGATAATTCACCCCTCCACTTT. The V and J genes are TRBV6-6 and TRBJ1-6, with TRBD1 matching over 7 bases. Germline V gene sequence: CDR1 MNHNY, CDR2 SVGAGI (reference sequence). V was clipped by 6 bases and J by 5 bases; unmatched bases: 7. The CDR3 sequence is 15 residues long.